This T cell receptor beta chain derives from a study of Tregs in tolerant kidney transplant recipients. Trimming cost V 5 bases and J 5 bases, with 9 bases left between them. Germline CDR1 and CDR2: SNHLY and FYNNEI. This CDR3 has 12 residues. The protocol was immunoSEQ multiplex PCR, while the TCRdb copy is restricted to in-frame clones and leaves out a portion. The sample lists 110,000 or so clones, almost 90% seen once, with more than 0.3% in the top ten. The specimen comprised CD4+ T cells from blood, sampled before the transplant. The clonotype originates from a human donor who received a combined kidney and bone marrow transplant. The J gene is TRBJ2-5, the V gene TRBV2; D unclear. Here the CDR3 reads CASSWVGETQYF. In DNA form, the CDR3 reads TGTGCCAGCAGTTGGGTGGGCGAGACCCAGTACTTC. The full variable domain, rest sourced from reference TRBV2 and TRBJ2-5, is EPEVTQTPSHQVTQMGQEVILRCVPISNHLYFYWYRQILGQKVEFLVSFYNNEISEKSEIFDDQFSVERPDGSNFTLKIRSTKLEDSAMYFCASSWVGETQYFGPGTRLLVL.